Here is one TCR beta chain with its context. The data stem from a study of control samples from healthy donors and cancer patients. Profiled with immunoSEQ multiplex PCR; TCRdb holds only in-frame clones, not every one. Of approximately 46,000 clones in the sample, about 92% were seen once. V lost 0 bases and J lost 7, with 12 bases in between. Germline V CDR1 and CDR2: LNHDA, SQIVND (reference sequence). The CDR3 spans 15 residues. The chain uses TRBV19 and TRBJ2-2, with D unresolved. The sample comprised PBMCs. This clonotype was obtained from a man aged 25-45 years with colorectal cancer. The CDR3 nucleotides are TGTGCCAGTAGTATAGAAGGAACGGCTCGCGGGGAGCTGTTTTTT. The encoded protein is CASSIEGTARGELFF.